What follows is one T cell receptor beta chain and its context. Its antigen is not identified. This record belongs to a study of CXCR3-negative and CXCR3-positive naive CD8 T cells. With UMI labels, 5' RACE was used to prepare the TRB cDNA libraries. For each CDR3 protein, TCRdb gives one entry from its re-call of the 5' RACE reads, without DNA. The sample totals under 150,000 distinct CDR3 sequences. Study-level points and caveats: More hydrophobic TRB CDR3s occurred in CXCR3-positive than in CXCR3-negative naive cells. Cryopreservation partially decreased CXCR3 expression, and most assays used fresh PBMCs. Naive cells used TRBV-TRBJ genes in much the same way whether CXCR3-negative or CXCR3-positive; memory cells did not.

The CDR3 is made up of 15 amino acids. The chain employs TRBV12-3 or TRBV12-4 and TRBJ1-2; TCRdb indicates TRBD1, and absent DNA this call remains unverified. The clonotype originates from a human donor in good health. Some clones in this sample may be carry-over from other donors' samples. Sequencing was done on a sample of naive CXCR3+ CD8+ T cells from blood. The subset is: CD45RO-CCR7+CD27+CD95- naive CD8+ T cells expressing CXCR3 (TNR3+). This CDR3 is CASSNAGTGPYGYTF.